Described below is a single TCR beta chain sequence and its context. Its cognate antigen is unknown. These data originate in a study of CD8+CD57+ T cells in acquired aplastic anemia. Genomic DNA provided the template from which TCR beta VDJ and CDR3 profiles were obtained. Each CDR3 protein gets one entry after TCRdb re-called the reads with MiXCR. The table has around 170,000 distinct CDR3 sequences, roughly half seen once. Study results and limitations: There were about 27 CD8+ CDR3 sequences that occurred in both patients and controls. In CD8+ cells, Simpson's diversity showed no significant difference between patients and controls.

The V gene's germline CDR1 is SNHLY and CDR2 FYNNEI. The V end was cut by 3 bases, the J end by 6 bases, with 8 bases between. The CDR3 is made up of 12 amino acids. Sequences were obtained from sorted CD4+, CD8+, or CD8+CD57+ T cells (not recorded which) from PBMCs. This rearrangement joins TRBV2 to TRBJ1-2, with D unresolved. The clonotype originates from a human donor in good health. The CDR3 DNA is TGTGCCAGCAGTGATTGGGGAGATGGCTACACCTTC. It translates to CASSDWGDGYTF.